This TCR beta chain comes out of a study of blood T cells in healthy people across ages. It was with a sample-barcoded 5' primer and a J-beta primer mix that a second PCR of roughly 7 to 12 cycles was run. Via MiXCR, TCRdb re-called the 5' RACE reads, giving one row per CDR3 protein. The repertoire holds about 640,000 distinct CDR3 sequences, roughly 30% seen once, with 15% to 19% in the top ten. Peripheral blood was drawn, about 10 milliliters per donor. Germline loops: CDR1 MNHEY, CDR2 SVGEGT. This CDR3 region has 18 residues. V dropped 0 bases and J dropped 0; count of bases not matched to a gene: 8.

This clonotype was obtained from a woman older than 75 in good health. The sample consisted of blood. The chain employs TRBV6-2 or TRBV6-3 and TRBJ1-5; TRBD1 agrees at 7 bases. CDR3 nucleotides: TGTGCCAGCAGTTACTCGTGGGGGACAGTCTATAGCAATCAGCCCCAGCATTTT. Residues: CASSYSWGTVYSNQPQHF.